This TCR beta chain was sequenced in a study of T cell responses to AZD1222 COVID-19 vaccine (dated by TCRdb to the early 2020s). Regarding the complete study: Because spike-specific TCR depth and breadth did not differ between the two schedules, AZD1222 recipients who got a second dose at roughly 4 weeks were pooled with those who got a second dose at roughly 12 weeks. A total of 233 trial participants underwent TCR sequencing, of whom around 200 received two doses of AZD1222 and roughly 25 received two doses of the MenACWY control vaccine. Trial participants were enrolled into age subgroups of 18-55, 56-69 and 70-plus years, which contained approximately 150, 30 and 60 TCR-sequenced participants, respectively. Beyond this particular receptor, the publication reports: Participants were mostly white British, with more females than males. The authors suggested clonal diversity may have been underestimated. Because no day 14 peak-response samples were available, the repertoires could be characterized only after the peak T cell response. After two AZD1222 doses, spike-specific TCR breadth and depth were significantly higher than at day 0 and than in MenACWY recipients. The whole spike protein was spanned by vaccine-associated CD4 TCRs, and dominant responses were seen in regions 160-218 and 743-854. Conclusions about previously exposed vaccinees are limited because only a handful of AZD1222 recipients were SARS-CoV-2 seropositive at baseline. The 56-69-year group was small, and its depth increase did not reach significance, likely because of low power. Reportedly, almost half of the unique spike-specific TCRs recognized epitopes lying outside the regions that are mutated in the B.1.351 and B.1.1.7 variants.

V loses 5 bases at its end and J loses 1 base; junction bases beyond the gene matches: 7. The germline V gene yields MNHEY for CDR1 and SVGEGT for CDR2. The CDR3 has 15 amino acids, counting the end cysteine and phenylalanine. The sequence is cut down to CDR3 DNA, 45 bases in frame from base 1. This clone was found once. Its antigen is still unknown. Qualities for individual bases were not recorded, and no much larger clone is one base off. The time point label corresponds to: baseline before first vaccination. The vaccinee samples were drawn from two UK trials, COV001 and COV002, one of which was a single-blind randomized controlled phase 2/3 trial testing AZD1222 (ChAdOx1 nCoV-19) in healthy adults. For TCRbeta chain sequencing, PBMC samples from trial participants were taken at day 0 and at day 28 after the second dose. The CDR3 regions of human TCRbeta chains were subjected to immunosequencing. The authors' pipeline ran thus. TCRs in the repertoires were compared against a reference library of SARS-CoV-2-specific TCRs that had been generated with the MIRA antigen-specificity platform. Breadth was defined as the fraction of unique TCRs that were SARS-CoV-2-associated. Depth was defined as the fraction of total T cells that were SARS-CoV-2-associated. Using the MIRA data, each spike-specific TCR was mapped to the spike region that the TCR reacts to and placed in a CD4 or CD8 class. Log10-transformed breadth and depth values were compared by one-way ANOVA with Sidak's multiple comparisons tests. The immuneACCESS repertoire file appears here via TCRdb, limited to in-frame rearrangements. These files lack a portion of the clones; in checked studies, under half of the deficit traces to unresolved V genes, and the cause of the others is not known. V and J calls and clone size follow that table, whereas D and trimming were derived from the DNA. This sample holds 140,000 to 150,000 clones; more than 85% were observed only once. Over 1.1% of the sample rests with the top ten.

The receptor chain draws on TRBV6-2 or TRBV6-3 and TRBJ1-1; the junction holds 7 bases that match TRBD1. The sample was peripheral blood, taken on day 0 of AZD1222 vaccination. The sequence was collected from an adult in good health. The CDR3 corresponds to CASSPNRGTNTEAFF. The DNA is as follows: TGTGCCAGCAGTCCGAACAGGGGCACGAACACTGAAGCTTTCTTT.